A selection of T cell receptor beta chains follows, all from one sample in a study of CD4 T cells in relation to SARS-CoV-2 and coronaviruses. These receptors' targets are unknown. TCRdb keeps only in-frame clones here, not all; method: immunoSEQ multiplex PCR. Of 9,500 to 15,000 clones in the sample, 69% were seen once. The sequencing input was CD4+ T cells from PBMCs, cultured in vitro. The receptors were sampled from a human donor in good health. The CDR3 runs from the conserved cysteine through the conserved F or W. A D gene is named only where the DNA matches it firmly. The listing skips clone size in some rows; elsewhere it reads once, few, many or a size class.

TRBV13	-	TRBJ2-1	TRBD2	TGTGCCAGCAGCTTACGACTAGCGGGTTCCTACAATGAGCAGTTCTTC	CASSLRLAGSYNEQFF
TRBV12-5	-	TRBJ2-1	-	TGTGCTAGTGGTTTGCCAGGGGCGAACTCCTACAATGAGCAGTTCTTC	CASGLPGANSYNEQFF
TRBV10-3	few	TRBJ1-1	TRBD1	TGTGCCATCAGTACGACAGGGGGCACTGAAGCTTTCTTT	CAISTTGGTEAFF
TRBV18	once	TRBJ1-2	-	TGTGCCAGCCACCCAGGGGACTATGGCTACACCTTC	CASHPGDYGYTF
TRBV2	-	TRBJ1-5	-	TGTGCCAGCAGCTCCAGACGACGGGGCTCCAATCAGCCCCAGCATTTT	CASSSRRRGSNQPQHF
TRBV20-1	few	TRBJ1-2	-	TGCAGTGCTAGGGATACAGACGGCTACACCTTC	CSARDTDGYTF
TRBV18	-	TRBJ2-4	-	TGTGCCAGCTCACCAGGGATGGGAACAGCCGAAAACATTCAGTACTTC	CASSPGMGTAENIQYF
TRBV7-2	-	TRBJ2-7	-	TGTGCCAGCAGCTTCAAGTCCGGGGCTTCCTACGAGCAGTACTTC	CASSFKSGASYEQYF
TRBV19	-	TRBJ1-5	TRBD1	TGTGCCAGTAGTATAGTACCGGGACAGGTGAGCAATCAGCCCCAGCATTTT	CASSIVPGQVSNQPQHF
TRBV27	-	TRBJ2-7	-	TGTGCCAGCAGAACAGGGGAGGGGGGTGACGAGCAGTACTTC	CASRTGEGGDEQYF
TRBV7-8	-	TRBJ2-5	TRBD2	TGTGCCAGCAGCCACCGGATCCGTCTAGCGGGTCCAGAGACCCAGTACTTC	CASSHRIRLAGPETQYF
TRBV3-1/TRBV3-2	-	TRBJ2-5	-	TGTGCCAGCAGCCTCCAGGGTGAAAGTCCGCCCCAGTACTTC	CASSLQGESPPQYF
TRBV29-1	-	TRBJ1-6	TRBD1	TGCAGCGTCGGACAGGGGGACGGTTCACCCCTCCACTTT	CSVGQGDGSPLHF
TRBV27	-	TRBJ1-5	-	TGTGCCAGCAGTACAACAAGAGATCAGCCCCAGCATTTT	CASSTTRDQPQHF
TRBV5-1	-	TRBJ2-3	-	TGCGCCAGCAGCATAACTAGCACAGATACGCAGTATTTT	CASSITSTDTQYF
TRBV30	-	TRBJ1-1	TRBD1	TGTGCCTGGGCAGGGGGTGCTTTTATTGAAGCTTTCTTT	CAWAGGAFIEAFF
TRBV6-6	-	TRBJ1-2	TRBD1	TGTGCCAGCAGTGCGACAGGGCCTGGCTATGGCTACACCTTC	CASSATGPGYGYTF
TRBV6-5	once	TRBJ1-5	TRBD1	TGTGCCAGCAGGGGGACAGGGCGGAATCAGCCCCAGCATTTT	CASRGTGRNQPQHF
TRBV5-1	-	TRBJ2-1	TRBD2	TGCGCCAGCAGCCCTAGAGCGGGAGGAGCCTACAATGAGCAGTTCTTC	CASSPRAGGAYNEQFF
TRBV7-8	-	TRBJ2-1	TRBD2	TGTGCCAGCAGCCCTAGCGGGACCACCTACAATGAGCAGTTCTTC	CASSPSGTTYNEQFF
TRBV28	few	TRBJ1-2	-	TGTGCCAGCAGTTTAGGGGGGGCCCAAATACACTATGGCTACACCTTC	CASSLGGAQIHYGYTF
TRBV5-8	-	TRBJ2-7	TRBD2	TGTGCCAGCAGCCCACGGGGGAGCGGGAGCTTCCACGAGCAGTACTTC	CASSPRGSGSFHEQYF
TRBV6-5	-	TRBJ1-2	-	TGTGCCAGCAGGTTACCAAGACAGGATGGCTACACCTTC	CASRLPRQDGYTF
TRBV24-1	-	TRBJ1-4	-	TGTGCCACCTCGGGAGACCCCAGTGGGCGTCTGTTTTTT	CATSGDPSGRLFF
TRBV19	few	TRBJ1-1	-	TGTGCCAGTAGTTGGTCCATTCAGGGCGCTGAAGCTTTCTTT	CASSWSIQGAEAFF
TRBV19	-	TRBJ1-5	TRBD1	TGTGCCAGTAGTGGGACAGGGCACCAGCCCCAGCATTTT	CASSGTGHQPQHF
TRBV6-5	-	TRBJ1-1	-	TGTGCCAGCAGTTTACAGGGTGACACTGAAGCTTTCTTT	CASSLQGDTEAFF
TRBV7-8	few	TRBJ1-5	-	TGTGCCAGCAGCAACCCCGGGCTTAGCAATCAGCCCCAGCATTTT	CASSNPGLSNQPQHF
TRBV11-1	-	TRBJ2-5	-	TGTGCCAGCAGCCGAAACAGGGATCCAGAGACCCAGTACTTC	CASSRNRDPETQYF
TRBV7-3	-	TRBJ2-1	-	TGTGCCAGCAGCCTCCGCGGAGCGGTTTACAATGAGCAGTTCTTC	CASSLRGAVYNEQFF
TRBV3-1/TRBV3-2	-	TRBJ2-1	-	TGTGCCAGCAGCCAAGACTGGACGGGTAACAATGAGCAGTTCTTC	CASSQDWTGNNEQFF
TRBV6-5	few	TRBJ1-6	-	TGTGCCAGCAGTTACTCGGGGGTAAATTCACCCCTCCACTTT	CASSYSGVNSPLHF
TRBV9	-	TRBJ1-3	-	TGTGCCAGCAGCGTAGGGCAGGGCTCTGGAAACACCATATATTTT	CASSVGQGSGNTIYF
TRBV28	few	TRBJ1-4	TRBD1	TGTGCCAGCAGTTTACCAGGACAGGCCGATAATGAAAAACTGTTTTTT	CASSLPGQADNEKLFF
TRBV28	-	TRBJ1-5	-	TGTGCCAGCAGTTTGCGGGGGCTCAATCAGCCCCAGCATTTT	CASSLRGLNQPQHF
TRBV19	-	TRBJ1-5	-	TGTGCCAGTAGTATCGGAGGGTCTTTGAGGCAGCCCCAGCATTTT	CASSIGGSLRQPQHF
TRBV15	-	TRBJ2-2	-	TGTGCCACCAGCAGAGAACGGCAAAACACCGGGGAGCTGTTTTTT	CATSRERQNTGELFF
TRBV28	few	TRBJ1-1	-	TGTGCCAGCAGTCAAGGGTCCTTGCGGACGTCTTTCTTT	CASSQGSLRTSFF
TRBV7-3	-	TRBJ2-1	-	TGTGCCAGCAGCTTGGTTGGATACAATGAGCAGTTCTTC	CASSLVGYNEQFF
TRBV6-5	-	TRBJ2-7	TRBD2	TGTGCCAGCTTAGCGGGAGTGAAAAACGAGCAGTACTTC	CASLAGVKNEQYF
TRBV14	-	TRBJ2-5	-	TGTGCCAGCAGCCCGCCCGGAGGGTCGGCAGAGACCCAGTACTTC	CASSPPGGSAETQYF
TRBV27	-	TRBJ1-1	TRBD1	TGTGCCAGCAGGTTGACAGGGATGAACACTGAAGCTTTCTTT	CASRLTGMNTEAFF
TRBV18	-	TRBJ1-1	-	TGTGCCAGCTCCAGACAGGAGAACACTGAAGCTTTCTTT	CASSRQENTEAFF
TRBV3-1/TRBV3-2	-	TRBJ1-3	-	TGTGCCAGCAGCCAAACCCCCGGGGGGGCAGGAAACACCATATATTTT	CASSQTPGGAGNTIYF
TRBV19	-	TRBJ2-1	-	TGTGCCAGTAGTATAGATCGCCTAGCCGAGCAGTTCTTC	CASSIDRLAEQFF
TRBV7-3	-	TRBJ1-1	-	TGTGCCAGCAGCTTACAGTCTGCGACGTTGAACACTGAAGCTTTCTTT	CASSLQSATLNTEAFF
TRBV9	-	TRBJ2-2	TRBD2	TGTGCCAGCAGCGTAGCGGGGGGAGTGACCGGGGAGCTGTTTTTT	CASSVAGGVTGELFF
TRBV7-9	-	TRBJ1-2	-	TGTGCCAGCAGCTTATCAGGGATTGACTATGGCTACACCTTC	CASSLSGIDYGYTF
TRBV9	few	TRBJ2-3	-	TGTGCCAGCAGCGTTAAGGGAACGGGCACAGATACGCAGTATTTT	CASSVKGTGTDTQYF
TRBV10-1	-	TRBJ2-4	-	TGCGCCAGCTCTAGCGACCTAGCCAAAAACATTCAGTACTTC	CASSSDLAKNIQYF
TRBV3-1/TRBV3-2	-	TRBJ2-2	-	TGTGCCAGCAGCCGCGAACAGGGAGCCGGGGAGCTGTTTTTT	CASSREQGAGELFF